This T cell receptor beta chain emerged from a study of blood T cell repertoires in COVID-19. Background on the study: Italy, Spain and the United States were the sources of the convalescent and acute COVID-19 samples. From T cells, B-cell-depleted T cells, or PBMCs came the material, which was cDNA or gDNA.

This clone was observed once. The CDR3 runs 16 residues. From germline, CDR1 is KGHSH and CDR2 LQKENI. V gave up 1 base and J gave up 2 bases, with 15 bases separating them. Original processing notes: Scientists estimated how many nucleated cells there were by amplifying reference gene primers. Here immunoSEQ multiplex PCR was the method, and the copy in TCRdb shows in-frame clones only, minus some. From that table come the V and J calls and clone size; the DNA was used to work out D and trimming. The profile covers about 110,000 clones, with about 88% appearing a single time and 8% to 9% taken by the ten largest.

The V gene is TRBV18, the J gene TRBJ2-7, with a weak D call TRBD1 (6 bases). The sequenced sample consisted of peripheral blood. The TCR was taken from a woman aged 70-85 years who had recovered from COVID-19. CDR3 coding DNA: TGTGCCAGCTCACCACGGTCCGGGACACCGACCTACGAGCAGTACTTC. This sequence encodes CASSPRSGTPTYEQYF.